This T cell receptor beta chain was captured by sequencing in a study of cytomegalovirus exposure and HLA in healthy donors. Regarding this clone: Its antigen is undetermined.

Donors were ostensibly healthy at sampling, although undocumented immune exposures were probable. The primer mix had 60 Vbeta and 13 Jbeta primers. The method was immunoSEQ multiplex PCR; TCRdb's version includes in-frame clones alone and lacks a portion of them. The sample totals just over 200,000 clones. V was cut by 1 base and J by 6 bases, with 17 bases left in between. The CDR3 consists of 16 residues. The germline CDR1 and CDR2 sequences are SGHRS and YFSETQ. Whole-study results and caveats: It was reported in a later analysis that an Asian-associated ancestry cluster showed fewer N-insertions than the 666-donor mean. A likely sequencing artifact accounted for one observed cluster of highly shared sequence variants. Excluded were some V segments that proved indistinguishable, including TRBV6-2 and TRBV6-3.

This sequence was found in a girl aged 2 to 9 in good health and CMV-seropositive. The sample was PBMCs. The chain combines TRBV5-1 with TRBJ2-1; tentative D call: TRBD2 (6 bases). The CDR3 loop reads CASSLRGGNGINEQFF. CDR3 DNA sequence: TGCGCCAGCAGCTTGAGGGGCGGGAACGGTATCAATGAGCAGTTCTTC. Full variable domain (outside the CDR3, taken from reference TRBV5-1 and TRBJ2-1): KAGVTQTPRYLIKTRGQQVTLSCSPISGHRSVSWYQQTPGQGLQFLFEYFSETQRNKGNFPGRFSGRQFSNSRSEMNVSTLELGDSALYLCASSLRGGNGINEQFFGPGTRLTVL.